This TCR beta chain was sequenced during a study of shared clonotypes between healthy human individuals. The wider study: Each donor's CD8 memory used one plate, CD8 naive two, each CD4 subset three. Study-wide results and caveats: Naive subsets generally had larger estimated richness than memory subsets.

After removal of 5 bases from V and 4 bases from J, the junction contained 7 bases not matched to a gene. The CDR3 contains 16 residues. Looked up from germline, CDR1 is SGHTA and CDR2 is FQGTGA. The protocol was immunoSEQ multiplex PCR, while the TCRdb copy is restricted to in-frame clones and leaves out a portion. The sample has 2 million to 2.5 million clones; approximately 95% are singletons. On this clone itself: Its antigen is currently unknown.

The receptor's source is a man younger than 30 in good health. Some clones in this sample may be carry-over from other donors' samples. The gene calls are TRBV7-3 and TRBJ2-7; 14 bases fit TRBD2. Sequencing input: naive CD4+ T cells from PBMCs. Subset given: CD45RA+ positively selected. CDR3 bases: TGTGCCAGCAGCCTAGGGACTAGCGGGAGCGGATACGAGCAGTACTTC. As protein: CASSLGTSGSGYEQYF.